The 24 T cell receptor beta chains listed next were all sequenced from one sample in a study of post-analysis software for immune sequencing data. Broader study findings: TRBV segments more frequent in patients than in controls numbered roughly 5 and included TRBV5-6, TRBV5-1 and TRBV20-1.

Unique-molecular-identifier-tagged TCR beta cDNA libraries were used. TCRdb recomputed calls from the PCR reads with MiXCR, one row per CDR3 protein. The table includes some 190,000 distinct CDR3 sequences, over 25% detected once. For these TCRs, the target antigens are not known. The sample consisted of blood. These receptors were obtained from a girl aged 2 to 17 with multiple sclerosis.

This clonotype was seen ten or more times. The V and J genes are TRBV20-1 and TRBJ2-5; unclear D gene. There are 14 residues in the CDR3. The V gene lost 3 bases and the J gene lost 2 bases, with 13 bases spanning the gap. Germline-derived CDR1 and CDR2 are DFQATT and SNEGSKA (reference sequence). The CDR3 sequence is CSARDPRGQETQYF. CDR3 nucleotides: TGCAGTGCTAGGGATCCGCGCGGACAAGAGACCCAGTACTTC.

In regard to this clonotype: This may be a read error: a much more frequent sequence differs by one nucleotide. This sequence joins TRBV2 and TRBJ2-5, with a weak D call TRBD2 (6 bases). Trimming removed 8 bases from V and 9 bases from J, with 25 bases in between. CDR1 is SNHLY and CDR2 is FYNNEI in the germline V gene. The CDR3 is 15 residues long. The CDR3 protein is CASVPLTSGREAQYF. CDR3 coding DNA: TGTGCCAGCGTCCCTTTAACAAGCGGTAGGGAGGCCCAGTACTTC.

Ten or more counts support this clonotype. The chain links TRBV20-1 to TRBJ2-5; 14 bases fit TRBD2. V was clipped by 0 bases and J by 5 bases; unmatched bases: 2. CDR3 length: 15 residues. Germline loops: CDR1 DFQATT, CDR2 SNEGSKA (reference sequence). The CDR3 DNA reads as TGCAGTGCTAGAGATCGACTAGCGGGAGGGGAGACCCAGTACTTC. The encoded protein is CSARDRLAGGETQYF.

This clonotype occurred a few times. V gene TRBV7-8 combines with J gene TRBJ2-4, with TRBD1 identical over 7 bases. Looked up from germline, CDR1 is SGHVS and CDR2 is FQNEAQ. With 6 bases clipped from V and 1 base from J, the junction kept 18 bases outside the gene matches. CDR3 length equals 19 residues. CDR3 bases: TGTGCCAGCAGTTCACCAGGGGGAACAAAAAATTGGGCCAAAAACATTCAGTACTTC. Translating gives CASSSPGGTKNWAKNIQYF. The complete variable domain, with remaining parts taken from reference TRBV7-8 and TRBJ2-4, reads GAGVSQSPRYKVAKRGQDVALRCDPISGHVSLFWYQQALGQGPEFLTYFQNEAQLDKSGLPSDRFFAERPEGSVSTLKIQRTQQEDSAVYLCASSSPGGTKNWAKNIQYFGAGTRLSVL.

This clonotype was picked up a small number of times. The J gene is TRBJ2-5, the V gene TRBV20-1; 8 nucleotides line up with TRBD1. The J segment lost 5 bases and the V segment lost 5 bases, leaving 7 bases of the junction unmatched. From germline, CDR1 is DFQATT and CDR2 SNEGSKA (reference sequence). The CDR3 has 13 residues. The CDR3 region has the DNA TGCAGTGCTTCTGACAGGGGCAGCGAGACCCAGTACTTC. Amino acid sequence: CSASDRGSETQYF.

In regard to this clonotype: A much larger clone differs from this one at a single base, so this may be a read error. The V gene is TRBV28, the J gene TRBJ2-7, with D perhaps matching TRBD1 or TRBD2 (6 bases each). The germline gives CDR1 MDHEN, CDR2 SYDVKM. The CDR3 has 18 residues. Here the CDR3 reads CASSGDIEGTRSSYGQYF. The DNA of the CDR3 is TGTGCCAGCAGTGGGGACATTGAAGGGACTCGGAGCTCCTACGGGCAGTACTTC.

The rearrangement joins TRBV7-9 to TRBJ1-1, with D uncertain. The length of the CDR3 is 14 residues. Germline V gene sequence: CDR1 SEHNR, CDR2 FQNEAQ (reference sequence). V lost 5 bases to trimming and J lost 3 bases, with 13 bases between them. The CDR3 DNA follows: TGTGCCAGCAGCCAATCCGCGTTACACACTGAAGCTTTCTTT. As protein: CASSQSALHTEAFF.

The chain couples TRBV3-1 to TRBJ2-3, with a possible D match to TRBD2 (6 bases). The CDR3 is made up of 15 amino acids. The V and J ends lost 1 base and 1 base respectively, with 9 bases between them. Per the germline V gene, CDR1 is LGHDT and CDR2 is YNNKEL (reference sequence). CDR3 nucleotide sequence: TGTGCCAGCAGCCAAGCGCGGAGGGGCACAGATACGCAGTATTTT. Its protein product is CASSQARRGTDTQYF.

This clonotype was observed many times. The CDR3: CASSQDRPYEQYF. The CDR3 DNA follows: TGCGCCAGCAGCCAAGATCGGCCCTACGAGCAGTACTTC. The chain recombines TRBV4-1 with TRBJ2-7; the D is unclear. This CDR3 spans 13 amino acids. CDR1 and CDR2 from the germline V gene are MGHRA and YSYEKL. V was pared by 0 bases and J by 2 bases, with 5 bases between.

V is TRBV20-1 and J is TRBJ1-1, with 8 nucleotides matching TRBD1. This CDR3 comprises 14 residues. CDR1 is DFQATT, CDR2 SNEGSKA, per germline (reference sequence). The V gene end was trimmed by 5 bases and the J gene end by 3 bases; junction bases not matched to a gene: 8. CDR3 amino acids: CSAGKDRAYTEAFF. The CDR3 DNA sequence: TGCAGTGCTGGGAAGGACAGGGCATACACTGAAGCTTTCTTT.

Comments on this clonotype: A clone one base away is much larger, so this may be a read error. The rearrangement joins TRBV27 to TRBJ2-7, with D perhaps assigned TRBD1 or TRBD2 (7 bases each). V was cut by 0 bases and J by 10 bases, with 16 bases left in between. The CDR3 is 14 amino acids. CDR1 is MNHEY and CDR2 is SMNVEV in the germline V gene (reference sequence). CDR3 DNA sequence: TGTGCCAGCAGTTTATCGTGTCAGGGGGGGCGACAGTACTTC. The encoded protein is CASSLSCQGGRQYF.

This rearrangement joins TRBV15 to TRBJ1-1; 12 bases match TRBD1. This CDR3 comprises 16 residues. Germline V gives CDR1 LNHNV, CDR2 YYDKDF (reference sequence). V was pared by 1 base and J by 2 bases, with 2 bases of the junction left unmatched. In DNA form, the CDR3 reads TGTGCCACCAGCAGAGCGGGACAGGGGGCAAACACTGAAGCTTTCTTT. Its protein product is CATSRAGQGANTEAFF.

This clonotype occurred many times. The rearrangement uses TRBV6-1 and TRBJ2-1, with 11 bases aligning to TRBD2. V lost 7 bases and J lost 7; bases outside the gene matches: 6. The CDR3 runs 14 residues. Per germline, CDR1 MNHNS and CDR2 SASEGT. The CDR3 DNA sequence: TGTGCCAGCATTAGCGGGAGGGGAATGAATGAGCAGTTCTTC. It yields the protein CASISGRGMNEQFF.

The J gene is TRBJ2-7, the V gene TRBV14; possibly TRBD1 for D (6 bases). This CDR3 region has 16 residues. The germline V gene has CDR1 SGHDN and CDR2 FVKESK. Trimming cost V 0 bases and J 0 bases, with 12 bases left between them. Written as DNA, the CDR3 is TGTGCCAGCAGCCAAGACAGGGGACGATTCTCCTACGAGCAGTACTTC. As protein: CASSQDRGRFSYEQYF.

The rearrangement joins TRBV12-3 or TRBV12-4 to TRBJ1-1; the D gene is possibly TRBD1 (6 bases). The CDR3 runs 13 residues. V lost 6 bases to trimming and J lost 8 bases, with 16 bases between them. CDR3 bases: TGTGCCAGCAGCTATAAGACAGGCTTAGAAGCTTTCTTT. It is translated as CASSYKTGLEAFF.

This clonotype has at least ten counts. V and J are TRBV6-2 or TRBV6-3 and TRBJ1-2; D not certain. V lost 3 bases to trimming and J lost 7 bases, with 9 bases between them. CDR1 is MNHEY and CDR2 is SVGEGT in the germline V gene. CDR3 length: 12 amino acids. CDR3 amino acids: CASSYLRGGYTF. The CDR3 nucleotides are TGTGCCAGCAGTTATCTACGGGGTGGCTACACCTTC.

This sequence joins TRBV30 and TRBJ2-7; TRBD1 agrees at 10 bases. CDR1 is GTSNPN and CDR2 is SVGIG in the germline V gene (reference sequence). The ends lost 4 bases at V and 4 bases at J; junction bases unmatched: 7. The CDR3 totals 14 residues. CDR3 residues: CAWNTGTGVYEQYF. CDR3 DNA sequence: TGTGCCTGGAACACCGGGACAGGGGTTTACGAGCAGTACTTC.

At least ten counts were recorded for this clonotype. The rearrangement uses TRBV7-9 and TRBJ2-1; D gene unclear. The CDR3 has 15 amino acids. Germline V gives CDR1 SEHNR, CDR2 FQNEAQ (reference sequence). The germline V and J ends were trimmed by 4 bases and 4 bases, with 14 bases remaining between them. CDR3 in DNA: TGTGCCAGCAGCTACCGGAGTATGCCTTACAATGAGCAGTTCTTC. This translates into CASSYRSMPYNEQFF.

V and J are TRBV5-1 and TRBJ2-5, with TRBD2 as a possible D gene (5 bases). V was trimmed by 7 bases and J by 0 bases, leaving 13 bases between them. In germline, CDR1 is SGHRS, CDR2 YFSETQ. The CDR3 extends over 14 amino acids. CDR3 nucleotides: TGCGCCAGCCAAGGAGCGGCGTACCAAGAGACCCAGTACTTC. It yields the protein CASQGAAYQETQYF.

Note on this clonotype: A read error may explain this, as a much larger clone is one base away. The CDR3 here is CSARARLVSRSFEQYF. The CDR3 DNA sequence: TGCAGTGCTAGGGCCCGACTAGTCTCCAGGTCCTTCGAGCAGTACTTC. The chain has TRBV20-1 and TRBJ2-7; D may be TRBD2 (6 bases). The CDR3 extends over 16 amino acids. CDR1 is DFQATT, CDR2 SNEGSKA, per germline (reference sequence).

The chain joins TRBV20-1 to TRBJ2-7; D is possibly TRBD2 (6 bases). Germline values: CDR1 DFQATT, CDR2 SNEGSKA (reference sequence). Trimming took 5 bases from V and 2 from J, leaving 13 bases between them. The CDR3 covers 13 residues. CDR3 residues: CSALELATYEQYF. The CDR3 DNA is TGCAGTGCTCTTGAACTAGCAACCTACGAGCAGTACTTC.

The V and J genes are TRBV28 and TRBJ1-1; the match to TRBD1 covers 8 bases. The CDR3 loop spans 12 amino acids. After removal of 7 bases from V and 11 bases from J, the junction contained 9 bases not matched to a gene. Germline CDR1 MDHEN, CDR2 SYDVKM. CDR3 sequence: CASNGQGVQAFF. CDR3 sequence (DNA): TGTGCCAGCAACGGACAGGGTGTGCAGGCTTTCTTT. The whole variable domain, remainder taken from reference TRBV28 and TRBJ1-1, is DVKVTQSSRYLVKRTGEKVFLECVQDMDHENMFWYRQDPGLGLRLIYFSYDVKMKEKGDIPEGYSVSREKKERFSLILESASTNQTSMYLCASNGQGVQAFFGQGTRLTVV.

This clonotype was observed at least ten times. The chain uses TRBV6-5 and TRBJ2-1, with a weak D call TRBD1 (5 bases). Trimming removed 4 bases at V and 6 bases at J, with 19 bases between. The CDR3 has 16 residues. The germline V gene has CDR1 MNHEY and CDR2 SVGAGI. The CDR3 is CASSSRTPGSGNEQFF. Written as DNA, the CDR3 is TGTGCCAGCAGTTCCAGGACACCCGGATCCGGCAATGAGCAGTTCTTC.

CDR3 in DNA: TGTGCCAGCAGCTTATATTTTGCGGGGCAGCCGACCGATGAGCAGTACTTC. It specifies CASSLYFAGQPTDEQYF. This chain joins TRBV7-2 and TRBJ2-5; maybe TRBD2 (6 bases). Germline V lookup: CDR1 SGHTA, CDR2 FQGNSA. The CDR3 contains 17 residues. The germline V and J ends were trimmed by 2 bases and 11 bases, with 27 bases remaining between them.